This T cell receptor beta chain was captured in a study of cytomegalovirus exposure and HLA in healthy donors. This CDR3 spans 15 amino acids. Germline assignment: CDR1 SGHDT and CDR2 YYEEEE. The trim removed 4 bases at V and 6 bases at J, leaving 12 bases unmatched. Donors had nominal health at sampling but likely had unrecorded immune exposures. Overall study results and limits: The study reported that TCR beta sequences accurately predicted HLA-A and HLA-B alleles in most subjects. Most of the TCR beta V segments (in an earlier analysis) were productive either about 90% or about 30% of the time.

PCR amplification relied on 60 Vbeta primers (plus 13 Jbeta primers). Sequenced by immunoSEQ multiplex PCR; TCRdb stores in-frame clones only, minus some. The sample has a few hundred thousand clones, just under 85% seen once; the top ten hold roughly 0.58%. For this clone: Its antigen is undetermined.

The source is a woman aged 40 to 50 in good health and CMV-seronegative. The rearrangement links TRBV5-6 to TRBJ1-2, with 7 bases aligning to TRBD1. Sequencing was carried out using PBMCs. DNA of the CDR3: TGTGCCAGCAGCCCCTTGGACAGGACTGTCCATGGCTACACCTTC. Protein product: CASSPLDRTVHGYTF.